This passage covers 31 T cell receptor beta chains from one sample sequenced in a study of cytomegalovirus exposure and HLA in healthy donors. PCR employed 60 Vbeta and 13 Jbeta primers. TCRdb keeps only in-frame clones here, not all; method: immunoSEQ multiplex PCR. The data hold approximately 160,000 clones, with roughly 71% observed a single time. The sample taken for sequencing was PBMCs. Receptors originate from a male donor in good health and CMV-seropositive.

The chain combines TRBV29-1 with TRBJ1-1; D possibly corresponds to TRBD1 (5 bases). Trimming took off 5 bases at V and 1 base at J, with 14 bases between the two ends. The CDR3 loop spans 14 amino acids. The V gene's germline CDR1 is SQVTM and CDR2 ANQGSEA. The CDR3 coding sequence is TGCAGCGTTACAGGCGTCCTGGGGAACACTGAAGCTTTCTTT. It specifies CSVTGVLGNTEAFF. The full variable domain, rest sourced from reference TRBV29-1 and TRBJ1-1, is SAVISQKPSRDICQRGTSLTIQCQVDSQVTMMFWYRQQPGQSLTLIATANQGSEATYESGFVIDKFPISRPNLTFSTLTVSNMSPEDSSIYLCSVTGVLGNTEAFFGQGTRLTVV.

The J gene is TRBJ1-5, the V gene TRBV5-8, with 7 bases aligning to TRBD1. With 7 bases clipped from V and 4 bases from J, the junction kept 8 bases outside the gene matches. This CDR3 is 14 amino acids long. Germline V gene lookup returns CDR1 SGHTS and CDR2 YDEGEE. The chain's CDR3 is CASRNRGGNQPQHF. The DNA of the CDR3 is TGTGCCAGCCGGAACAGGGGAGGAAATCAGCCCCAGCATTTT.

The V call is TRBV30, the J call TRBJ2-5; D perhaps matches TRBD2 (7 bases). Between the trimmed V and J ends, which lost 0 bases and 1 base, there was a span of 18 bases. This CDR3 spans 17 amino acids. Germline V gene data show CDR1 as GTSNPN and CDR2 as SVGIG (reference sequence). CDR3 in amino acids: CAWSVSRTGGFQETQYF. Here the CDR3 DNA reads TGTGCCTGGAGTGTATCCCGGACGGGGGGCTTCCAAGAGACCCAGTACTTC.

The chain combines TRBV7-3 with TRBJ2-1; 15 positions agree with TRBD2. The V gene's germline CDR1 is SGHTA and CDR2 FQGTGA. The J segment lost 4 bases and the V segment lost 5 bases, leaving 3 bases of the junction unmatched. This CDR3 is 16 amino acids long. CDR3 sequence reads: CASSGLAGGHYNEQFF. CDR3 in DNA: TGTGCCAGCAGCGGACTAGCGGGGGGGCATTACAATGAGCAGTTCTTC. The full variable domain, rest sourced from reference TRBV7-3 and TRBJ2-1, is GAGVSQTPSNKVTEKGKYVELRCDPISGHTALYWYRQSLGQGPEFLIYFQGTGAADDSGLPNDRFFAVRPEGSVSTLKIQRTERGDSAVYLCASSGLAGGHYNEQFFGPGTRLTVL.

The chain uses TRBV6-5 and TRBJ1-5; TRBD1 matches at 8 bases. Germline assignment: CDR1 MNHEY and CDR2 SVGAGI. The CDR3 contains 13 residues. With 10 bases clipped from V and 4 bases from J, the junction kept 6 bases outside the gene matches. The CDR3 coding sequence is TGTGCCACCGGACAGGGAAGGAATCAGCCCCAGCATTTT. Protein sequence: CATGQGRNQPQHF.

In its sample, this clone was seen once. This chain links TRBV11-2 with TRBJ2-3, with 10 bases identical to TRBD2. V shed 3 bases, J shed 6 bases, and the junction held 6 bases outside the gene matches. CDR3 length equals 15 residues. Per germline, CDR1 SGHAT and CDR2 FQNNGV. The CDR3 DNA follows: TGTGCCAGCAGCTTGAGGGGACTAGCGTCGGATACGCAGTATTTT. This translates into CASSLRGLASDTQYF.

The V call is TRBV6-1, the J call TRBJ2-7; perhaps TRBD2 as D (6 bases). In germline, CDR1 is MNHNS, CDR2 SASEGT. This CDR3 contains 15 residues. Trimming took 4 bases from V and 2 from J, leaving 15 bases between them. The CDR3 is CASSAHPGGAYEQYF. The DNA for the CDR3 is TGTGCCAGCAGTGCCCATCCGGGCGGGGCCTACGAGCAGTACTTC.

This clone occurred once. The junction differs from germline at one of its ends, possibly a read error. The V gene is TRBV7-7, the J gene TRBJ2-3; TRBD1 aligns across 9 bases. Germline CDR1 reads SSHAT; CDR2 reads FNYEAQ (reference sequence). The CDR3 runs to 15 residues. CDR3 in amino acids: CASSLQGALTDTQYF. CDR3 in DNA: TGTGCTAGCAGCTTACAGGGGGCGCTTACAGATACGCAGTATTTT.

V is TRBV10-2 and J is TRBJ1-4; D not resolved. Germline V gene data show CDR1 as WSHSY and CDR2 as SAAADI. This CDR3 has 15 residues. With 4 bases removed from V and 0 bases from J, the gap between germline ends came to 9 bases. CDR3 amino acids: CASSGADATNEKLFF. CDR3 nucleotides: TGCGCCAGCAGTGGAGCGGATGCAACTAATGAAAAACTGTTTTTT.

This sequence joins TRBV5-1 and TRBJ1-2, with 7 bases identical to TRBD1. Germline V CDR1 and CDR2: SGHRS, YFSETQ. This CDR3 spans 13 amino acids. V trimming: 2 bases; J trimming: 8 bases; junction bases outside the gene matches: 6. CDR3 DNA sequence: TGCGCCAGCAGCTTAGACAGGGCTGGCGGCTACACCTTC. Its translation: CASSLDRAGGYTF.

This clone was observed once. The genes are TRBV10-3 and TRBJ2-3; TRBD2 is a possible D gene (5 bases). Germline loops: CDR1 ENHRY, CDR2 SYGVKD. The CDR3 consists of 15 residues. V lost 10 bases and J 1 base, leaving 18 bases between the germline ends. CDR3: CATNGLTSGTDTQYF. As DNA, the CDR3 is TGTGCCACCAACGGACTCACCTCGGGCACAGATACGCAGTATTTT.

V is TRBV7-6 and J is TRBJ2-7, with D tentatively TRBD1 (5 bases). In germline, CDR1 is SGHVS, CDR2 FNYEAQ. The CDR3 runs 16 residues. Trimming left V 1 base short and J 0 bases short, with 13 bases between. The CDR3 sequence: CASSLVAGLNSYEQYF. In DNA form, the CDR3 reads TGTGCCAGCAGCTTAGTTGCAGGGTTGAACTCCTACGAGCAGTACTTC.

This clone was recorded once. This rearrangement joins TRBV5-5 to TRBJ1-2, with TRBD1 identical over 9 bases. From germline, CDR1 is SGHKS and CDR2 YYEKEE (reference sequence). Trimming took 3 bases from V and 2 from J; bases not matched to a gene: 5. The CDR3 runs 15 residues. This chain's CDR3 is CASSSPGQGNYGYTF. Here the CDR3 DNA reads TGTGCCAGCAGCTCGCCGGGACAGGGCAACTATGGCTACACCTTC.

This clone was detected only a few times. The rearrangement joins TRBV5-1 to TRBJ2-7; D uncertain. V was clipped by 0 bases and J by 3 bases, with 10 bases between them. There are 14 residues in the CDR3. Germline-derived CDR1 and CDR2 are SGHRS and YFSETQ. The CDR3 DNA sequence: TGCGCCAGCAGCTTGGAAGCCCAGGTCTACGAGCAGTACTTC. Its translation is CASSLEAQVYEQYF.

The V call is TRBV10-3, the J call TRBJ1-2, with D possibly being TRBD1 (5 bases). V lost 2 bases and J lost 9, with 19 bases in between. The length of the CDR3 is 15 residues. Germline values: CDR1 ENHRY, CDR2 SYGVKD. This chain's CDR3 is CAISEAQGPSISYTF. The CDR3 bases are TGTGCCATCAGTGAGGCGCAGGGTCCTTCCATAAGCTACACCTTC.

This clone was observed a few times. The V and J genes are TRBV5-6 and TRBJ1-3; no clear D. V shed 4 bases and J shed 0 bases, with 11 bases lying between them. CDR1 is SGHDT and CDR2 is YYEEEE in the germline V gene. The CDR3 length is 15 residues. The CDR3 loop reads CASSPGLNSGNTIYF. The DNA of the CDR3 is TGTGCCAGCAGCCCCGGACTGAACTCTGGAAACACCATATATTTT.

The chain is built from TRBV9 and TRBJ1-2; maybe TRBD1 (6 bases). The CDR3 has 13 amino acids. With 3 bases removed from V and 8 bases from J, the gap between germline ends came to 14 bases. Germline V gene sequence: CDR1 SGDLS, CDR2 YYNGEE. CDR3 in amino acids: CASSAPGDWGYTF. CDR3 nucleotide sequence: TGTGCCAGCAGCGCCCCAGGGGATTGGGGCTACACCTTC.

The chain employs TRBV14 and TRBJ1-1, with 7 bases fitting TRBD1. Germline-derived CDR1 and CDR2 are SGHDN and FVKESK. The CDR3 sequence is 15 residues long. The V gene end was trimmed by 3 bases and the J gene end by 0 bases; junction bases not matched to a gene: 4. The CDR3 sequence is CASSQRGQVNTEAFF. In DNA, the CDR3 is TGTGCCAGCAGCCAGAGGGGGCAAGTGAACACTGAAGCTTTCTTT.

The chain is built from TRBV7-2 and TRBJ1-4; D unresolved. This CDR3 contains 13 residues. Germline V gene lookup returns CDR1 SGHTA and CDR2 FQGNSA. V was trimmed by 1 base and J by 8 bases, leaving 8 bases between them. CDR3 loop: CASSLVAREKLFF. The CDR3 DNA reads as TGTGCCAGCAGCTTAGTCGCGAGAGAAAAACTGTTTTTT.

This sequence joins TRBV7-3 and TRBJ1-5; D is unclear. CDR3 size: 13 residues. Germline CDR1 reads SGHTA; CDR2 reads FQGTGA. Trimming removed 4 bases at V and 6 bases at J, with 10 bases between. CDR3 bases: TGTGCCAGCAGCTCCTACCCAGGTCAGCCCCAGCATTTT. It encodes CASSSYPGQPQHF.

V usage is TRBV5-4 and J usage is TRBJ2-3; D is possibly TRBD1 (6 bases). V lost 0 bases and J 1 base, leaving 12 bases between the germline ends. The CDR3 spans 16 residues. The germline gives CDR1 SGHNT, CDR2 YYREEE (reference sequence). CDR3 in DNA: TGTGCCAGCAGCTTGGTGGGGGACACACGCACAGATACGCAGTATTTT. Protein product: CASSLVGDTRTDTQYF.

J is TRBJ2-5 and V is TRBV18; 10 bases are shared with TRBD2. The V gene's germline CDR1 is KGHSH and CDR2 LQKENI. This CDR3 comprises 16 residues. V lost 3 bases to trimming and J lost 6 bases; unmatched junction nucleotides: 10. The chain's CDR3 is CASSPSITSGVKTQYF. The DNA for the CDR3 is TGTGCCAGCTCACCTTCGATAACTAGCGGGGTCAAGACCCAGTACTTC. The full variable domain, its missing parts supplied by reference TRBV18 and TRBJ2-5, is NAGVMQNPRHLVRRRGQEARLRCSPMKGHSHVYWYRQLPEEGLKFMVYLQKENIIDESGMPKERFSAEFPKEGPSILRIQQVVRGDSAAYFCASSPSITSGVKTQYFGPGTRLLVL.

There are a few counts of this clone. V gene TRBV5-1 combines with J gene TRBJ2-3; 7 positions agree with TRBD2. V was clipped by 4 bases and J by 5 bases; unmatched bases: 13. The CDR3 has 16 amino acids. Germline loops: CDR1 SGHRS, CDR2 YFSETQ. The CDR3 protein is CASSGRTRLFEDTQYF. CDR3 coding DNA: TGCGCCAGCAGCGGCCGGACTAGGCTATTCGAAGATACGCAGTATTTT.

The V and J genes are TRBV9 and TRBJ1-1; possibly TRBD1 for D (6 bases). Germline V gene lookup returns CDR1 SGDLS and CDR2 YYNGEE. CDR3 length equals 14 residues. Trimming took off 6 bases at V and 1 base at J, with 13 bases between the two ends. The CDR3 DNA sequence: TGTGCCAGCACCAAAGACAGGACGAACACTGAAGCTTTCTTT. This gives the protein CASTKDRTNTEAFF.

The chain uses TRBV7-9 and TRBJ1-1, with D maybe TRBD1 (5 bases). The CDR3 sequence is 17 residues long. CDR1 is SEHNR, CDR2 FQNEAQ, per germline (reference sequence). Trimming stripped 1 base from V and 0 bases from J, with 15 bases between. In DNA, the CDR3 is TGTGCCAGCAGCTTAGGGGTCAGGGAGGGGTTGAACACTGAAGCTTTCTTT. Amino acids: CASSLGVREGLNTEAFF.

The chain employs TRBV5-1 and TRBJ2-2; D may be TRBD1 (6 bases). CDR3 length: 15 residues. CDR1 is SGHRS and CDR2 is YFSETQ in the germline V gene. V was clipped by 0 bases and J by 4 bases, with 10 bases between them. CDR3 sequence reads: CASSLDVGGTGELFF. The CDR3 bases are TGCGCCAGCAGCTTGGACGTAGGGGGCACCGGGGAGCTGTTTTTT.

The rearrangement links TRBV7-6 to TRBJ1-4; D remains unclear. The CDR3 runs 8 residues. In germline, CDR1 is SGHVS, CDR2 FNYEAQ. The germline V and J ends were trimmed by 5 bases and 15 bases, with 4 bases remaining between them. CDR3 DNA sequence: TGTGCCAGCAGCCGTTTGTTTTTT. Residues: CASSRLFF.

Only a few counts were recorded for this clone. The rearrangement joins TRBV4-1 to TRBJ2-4; tentatively, D is TRBD1 (6 bases). The V gene's germline CDR1 is MGHRA and CDR2 YSYEKL. There are 15 residues in the CDR3. V lost 1 base and J 8 bases, leaving 15 bases between the germline ends. The CDR3 loop reads CASSQVWTVGDIQYF. In nucleotides, the CDR3 is TGCGCCAGCAGCCAAGTCTGGACAGTGGGGGACATTCAGTACTTC.

The chain employs TRBV4-3 and TRBJ1-2; tentative D call: TRBD1 (5 bases). Trimming cost V 0 bases and J 2 bases, with 13 bases left between them. Germline CDR1 LGHNA, CDR2 YSLEER. The length of the CDR3 is 16 residues. CDR3 in DNA: TGCGCCAGCAGCCAAGAGCGGTACAGGCGCAACTATGGCTACACCTTC. It translates to CASSQERYRRNYGYTF.

This clone was seen only a few times. The rearrangement joins TRBV6-1 to TRBJ1-1, with D uncertain. The length of the CDR3 is 12 residues. Germline CDR1 reads MNHNS; CDR2 reads SASEGT. Trimming removed 5 bases at V and 1 base at J, with 5 bases between. This CDR3 reads CASSYPNTEAFF. The CDR3 bases are TGTGCCAGCAGTTATCCGAACACTGAAGCTTTCTTT.

The gene calls are TRBV6-1 and TRBJ1-1; D gene ambiguous. CDR1 is MNHNS and CDR2 is SASEGT in the germline V gene. Trimming took 4 bases from V and 4 from J, leaving 10 bases between them. The length of the CDR3 is 13 residues. CDR3 sequence reads: CASSGPWATEAFF. CDR3 nucleotides: TGTGCCAGCAGTGGACCCTGGGCCACTGAAGCTTTCTTT.